These 8 T cell receptor beta chains share one sample of origin, sequenced in a study of radiotherapy plus CTLA-4 blockade in lung cancer. The assay was immunoSEQ multiplex PCR, and TCRdb's table has in-frame clones only and misses some. The sample lists roughly 90,000 clones, almost 90% occurring once. The specimen was peripheral blood, collected from a patient treated with radiotherapy plus ipilimumab. These receptors came from a human donor with non-small cell lung cancer that progressed on radiotherapy plus ipilimumab.

The rearrangement joins TRBV4-1 to TRBJ2-7, with 8 bases lining up with TRBD2. With 3 bases clipped from V and 2 bases from J, the junction kept 0 bases outside the gene matches. The CDR3 spans 13 residues. Germline CDR1 MGHRA, CDR2 YSYEKL. The CDR3 protein is CASSHGGAYEQYF. The DNA of the CDR3 is TGCGCCAGCAGCCACGGGGGGGCCTACGAGCAGTACTTC.

The chain is built from TRBV6-1 and TRBJ2-2; 10 nucleotides match TRBD2. CDR3 length: 16 amino acids. Germline V gene lookup returns CDR1 MNHNS and CDR2 SASEGT. V lost 2 bases and J lost 7; bases outside the gene matches: 7. The CDR3 spells CASSEPLAGAVGELFF. CDR3 bases: TGTGCCAGCAGTGAACCCCTAGCGGGAGCGGTCGGGGAGCTGTTTTTT.

This clone showed up just a few times. The chain combines TRBV19 with TRBJ2-7; no clear D gene. The CDR3 covers 15 residues. In germline, CDR1 is LNHDA, CDR2 SQIVND (reference sequence). Trimming cost V 10 bases and J 1 base, with 20 bases left between them. The CDR3 DNA reads as TGTGCCACTAAGAAGGAAGGGTCGATGTCCTACGAGCAGTACTTC. Its protein product is CATKKEGSMSYEQYF.

A remark on this clone: Other DNA sequences in this sample translate to the same CDR3. The chain couples TRBV5-1 to TRBJ2-7; D not certain. Trimming shortened V by 0 bases and J by 2 bases, and 6 bases separated the two germline ends. Germline CDR1 and CDR2: SGHRS and YFSETQ. The CDR3 contains 13 residues. CDR3 residues: CASSLDSAYEQYF. CDR3 nucleotides: TGCGCCAGCAGCTTGGACTCAGCCTACGAGCAGTACTTC.

The rearrangement joins TRBV7-2 to TRBJ2-1, with unresolved D. The CDR3 is made up of 13 amino acids. Germline V gene sequence: CDR1 SGHTA, CDR2 FQGNSA. Trimming pared 3 bases from V and 13 bases from J, leaving 16 bases between. The CDR3 spells CASSLGGSSGQFF. CDR3 in DNA: TGTGCCAGCAGCTTGGGCGGATCCTCGGGCCAGTTCTTC.

This clone showed up just a few times. Sequence at one end of the junction differs from germline and may be a read error. The CDR3: CASSPGEGQNPTDTQYF. CDR3 nucleotide sequence: TGTGCTAGCAGCCCAGGGGAGGGACAGAACCCCACAGATACGCAGTATTTT. The chain has TRBV7-7 and TRBJ2-3; D is tentatively TRBD1 or TRBD2 (7 bases each). The CDR3 is 17 amino acids. In germline, CDR1 is SSHAT, CDR2 FNYEAQ (reference sequence). The full variable domain, rest sourced from reference TRBV7-7 and TRBJ2-3, is GAGVSQSPRYKVTKRGQDVTLRCDPISSHATLYWYQQALGQGPEFLTYFNYEAQPDKSGLPSDRFSAERPEGSISTLTIQRTEQRDSAMYRCASSPGEGQNPTDTQYFGPGTRLTVL.

The chain links TRBV11-3 to TRBJ1-2, with no clear D. CDR3 size: 15 residues. Germline lookup yields CDR1 SGHNT and CDR2 YENEEA. Trimming shortened V by 0 bases and J by 1 base, and 9 bases separated the two germline ends. Written as DNA, the CDR3 is TGTGCCAGCAGCTTAGAGGCAGGTAGTAACTATGGCTACACCTTC. Translating it yields CASSLEAGSNYGYTF. The full variable domain, in which reference TRBV11-3 and TRBJ1-2 provide the parts outside the CDR3, is EAGVVQSPRYKIIEKKQPVAFWCNPISGHNTLYWYLQNLGQGPELLIRYENEEAVDDSQLPKDRFSAERLKGVDSTLKIQPAELGDSAVYLCASSLEAGSNYGYTFGSGTRLTVV.

As concerns this clone: This sample also contains other DNA sequences that code for the same CDR3. The chain is built from TRBV30 and TRBJ2-2; D remains unclear. The V gene lost 5 bases and the J gene lost 8 bases, with 15 bases spanning the gap. This CDR3 is built from 13 residues. Germline V gene lookup returns CDR1 GTSNPN and CDR2 SVGIG (reference sequence). The CDR3 nucleotides read TGTGCCTGGGGGCGTGACTTAGGGGGGGAGCTGTTTTTT. Translated: CAWGRDLGGELFF.